This record covers a single T cell receptor beta chain. The target antigen is unknown. These data belong to a study of blood T cells in healthy people across ages. Study conclusions and caveats: The fall in TCR beta diversity per million T cells was roughly linear with age.

Primers used in a second PCR of about 7 to 12 cycles were a sample-barcoded 5' primer and a J-beta primer mix. A template-switch adaptor that had 12 random nucleotides put a tag on each cDNA molecule. There were at least 3 million CDR3-containing paired-end reads obtained from each sample. TCRdb reprocessed the 5' RACE reads via MiXCR and lists one record per CDR3 protein. The sample carries approximately 1.5 million distinct CDR3 sequences, about 31% recorded once. The germline CDR1 and CDR2 sequences are MNHEY and SVGAGI. The CDR3 runs 16 residues. V shed 5 bases, J shed 6 bases, and the junction held 15 bases outside the gene matches.

The receptor comes from a woman aged 25 to 39 in good health. Input material: blood. The J gene is TRBJ2-5, the V gene TRBV6-5, with 7 nucleotides matching TRBD2. The CDR3 protein is CASSTLAGAPSKTQYF. In DNA, the CDR3 is TGTGCCAGCAGTACCTTGGCGGGAGCCCCTTCGAAGACCCAGTACTTC.